The clone carrying this T cell receptor (beta chain) was counted a few times. Its specificity is unknown. Clones were read by immunoSEQ multiplex PCR, and TCRdb kept only the in-frame ones, dropping some. The sample carries 80,000 to 90,000 clones, around nine tenths recorded once. These data belong to a study of graft-versus-host responses after intestinal transplantation. Trimming cost V 0 bases and J 2 bases, with 9 bases left between them. CDR3 length: 15 amino acids. Germline lookup yields CDR1 SGHRS and CDR2 YFSETQ. This sequence was found in a human donor who received an intestinal transplant. This chain connects TRBV5-1 to TRBJ1-3; no definite D call. The sample consisted of unstimulated CD4+ T cells sorted from spleen or lymph node cells, taken before intestinal transplant. CDR3 region: CASSLVGSPGNTIYF. The CDR3 DNA sequence: TGCGCCAGCAGCTTGGTCGGGAGTCCTGGAAACACCATATATTTT.